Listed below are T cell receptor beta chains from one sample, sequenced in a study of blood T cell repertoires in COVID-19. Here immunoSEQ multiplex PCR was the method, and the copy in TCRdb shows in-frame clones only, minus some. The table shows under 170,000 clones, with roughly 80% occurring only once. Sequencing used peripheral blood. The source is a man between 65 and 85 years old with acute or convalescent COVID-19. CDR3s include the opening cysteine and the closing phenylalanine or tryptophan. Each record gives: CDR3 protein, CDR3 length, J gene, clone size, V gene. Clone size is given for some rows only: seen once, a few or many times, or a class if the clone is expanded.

CDR3aa: CSVEQGGNTGELFF
len: 14
j_gene: TRBJ2-2
abundance: -
v_gene: TRBV29-1

CDR3aa: CASSLDVGSYNEQFF
len: 15
j_gene: TRBJ2-1
abundance: -
v_gene: TRBV5-1

CDR3aa: CASSATSGGAEEQFF
len: 15
j_gene: TRBJ2-1
abundance: -
v_gene: TRBV9

CDR3aa: CASSPKGESYNSPLHF
len: 16
j_gene: TRBJ1-6
abundance: -
v_gene: TRBV18

CDR3aa: CASSSWASVQQYF
len: 13
j_gene: TRBJ2-3
abundance: -
v_gene: TRBV27

CDR3aa: CASSPERPGGKYF
len: 13
j_gene: TRBJ2-7
abundance: -
v_gene: TRBV28

CDR3aa: CASSSGYQETQYF
len: 13
j_gene: TRBJ2-5
abundance: -
v_gene: TRBV19

CDR3aa: CASRKRNNEQFF
len: 12
j_gene: TRBJ2-1
abundance: -
v_gene: TRBV6-5

CDR3aa: CASSLAGGGQGHYEQYF
len: 17
j_gene: TRBJ2-7
abundance: once
v_gene: TRBV7-2

CDR3aa: CASSLHRQGVTDTQYF
len: 16
j_gene: TRBJ2-3
abundance: -
v_gene: TRBV5-6

CDR3aa: CASSSDRGNYGYTF
len: 14
j_gene: TRBJ1-2
abundance: -
v_gene: TRBV28

CDR3aa: CAISEGTGKRYEQYF
len: 15
j_gene: TRBJ2-7
abundance: -
v_gene: TRBV10-3

CDR3aa: CASKPGQGAYEKLFF
len: 15
j_gene: TRBJ1-4
abundance: few
v_gene: TRBV2

CDR3aa: CASSFAPGLAGKSSYNEQFF
len: 20
j_gene: TRBJ2-1
abundance: -
v_gene: TRBV5-1

CDR3aa: CASSRPAGSSSYNEQFF
len: 17
j_gene: TRBJ2-1
abundance: -
v_gene: TRBV19

CDR3aa: CASSSGSSETQYF
len: 13
j_gene: TRBJ2-5
abundance: -
v_gene: TRBV2

CDR3aa: CASSMTEINEKLFF
len: 14
j_gene: TRBJ1-4
abundance: -
v_gene: TRBV19

CDR3aa: CASISGQSLTDTQYF
len: 15
j_gene: TRBJ2-3
abundance: -
v_gene: TRBV19

CDR3aa: CASSLTRTGALYNEQFF
len: 17
j_gene: TRBJ2-1
abundance: -
v_gene: TRBV4-1

CDR3aa: CASSPRTGRRNTEAFF
len: 16
j_gene: TRBJ1-1
abundance: -
v_gene: TRBV27

CDR3aa: CASSSDGQGTEAFF
len: 14
j_gene: TRBJ1-1
abundance: -
v_gene: TRBV7-2

CDR3aa: CASKNRWDSPLHF
len: 13
j_gene: TRBJ1-6
abundance: once
v_gene: TRBV2

CDR3aa: CAISLAGGGYEQYF
len: 14
j_gene: TRBJ2-7
abundance: -
v_gene: TRBV10-3

CDR3aa: CASSLAVGVQETQYF
len: 15
j_gene: TRBJ2-5
abundance: -
v_gene: TRBV5-4

CDR3aa: CASSQGGTERGSPLHF
len: 16
j_gene: TRBJ1-6
abundance: once
v_gene: TRBV14

CDR3aa: CSVLGDRSNEKLFF
len: 14
j_gene: TRBJ1-4
abundance: -
v_gene: TRBV29-1

CDR3aa: CASSLAGTGQRIHNEQFF
len: 18
j_gene: TRBJ2-1
abundance: once
v_gene: TRBV7-2

CDR3aa: CASSRERQTYEQYF
len: 14
j_gene: TRBJ2-7
abundance: -
v_gene: TRBV4-1

CDR3aa: CASSPLPGEKLFF
len: 13
j_gene: TRBJ1-4
abundance: few
v_gene: TRBV12-3/TRBV12-4

CDR3aa: CASSYSFTGQPQHF
len: 14
j_gene: TRBJ1-5
abundance: -
v_gene: TRBV6-6

CDR3aa: CASSLGFSGQSYEQYF
len: 16
j_gene: TRBJ2-7
abundance: -
v_gene: TRBV5-1

CDR3aa: CASSLAGSNLNEQYF
len: 15
j_gene: TRBJ2-7
abundance: -
v_gene: TRBV5-4

CDR3aa: CASSPSGGSEQYF
len: 13
j_gene: TRBJ2-7
abundance: -
v_gene: TRBV28

CDR3aa: CASSSSGTGLSGYTF
len: 15
j_gene: TRBJ1-2
abundance: -
v_gene: TRBV28

CDR3aa: CASTSGGTGELFF
len: 13
j_gene: TRBJ2-2
abundance: -
v_gene: TRBV12-3/TRBV12-4

CDR3aa: CASSRTGGSTGELFF
len: 15
j_gene: TRBJ2-2
abundance: -
v_gene: TRBV7-2

CDR3aa: CASSPGTSGSDEQFF
len: 15
j_gene: TRBJ2-1
abundance: -
v_gene: TRBV11-2

CDR3aa: CASSTRLAGSYEQYF
len: 15
j_gene: TRBJ2-7
abundance: -
v_gene: TRBV11-2

CDR3aa: CASSRPPGQDPYNEQFF
len: 17
j_gene: TRBJ2-1
abundance: -
v_gene: TRBV5-4

CDR3aa: CASQPGLAKYNEQFF
len: 15
j_gene: TRBJ2-1
abundance: -
v_gene: TRBV6-5

CDR3aa: CASSPRQAGSPGYTF
len: 15
j_gene: TRBJ1-2
abundance: -
v_gene: TRBV11-2

CDR3aa: CASSLDGEIGNTIYF
len: 15
j_gene: TRBJ1-3
abundance: once
v_gene: TRBV5-1

CDR3aa: CASSQERGGLNEQFF
len: 15
j_gene: TRBJ2-1
abundance: -
v_gene: TRBV4-1

CDR3aa: CASSPQDRVWNQPQHF
len: 16
j_gene: TRBJ1-5
abundance: -
v_gene: TRBV5-8

CDR3aa: CASKGLADNEQFF
len: 13
j_gene: TRBJ2-1
abundance: -
v_gene: TRBV27

CDR3aa: CASSPGTGVGETQYF
len: 15
j_gene: TRBJ2-5
abundance: -
v_gene: TRBV18

CDR3aa: CASSLSPGFSGNTIYF
len: 16
j_gene: TRBJ1-3
abundance: -
v_gene: TRBV5-1

CDR3aa: CASSTESAQHF
len: 11
j_gene: TRBJ1-5
abundance: -
v_gene: TRBV12-3/TRBV12-4

CDR3aa: CASSLGGTGDSKPGQYF
len: 17
j_gene: TRBJ2-7
abundance: -
v_gene: TRBV5-6

CDR3aa: CASRLERGGLNEQFF
len: 15
j_gene: TRBJ2-1
abundance: -
v_gene: TRBV11-2

CDR3aa: CASSPPEKILSSGANVLTF
len: 19
j_gene: TRBJ2-6
abundance: -
v_gene: TRBV19

CDR3aa: CASSGWYEQYF
len: 11
j_gene: TRBJ2-7
abundance: -
v_gene: TRBV6-5

CDR3aa: CASSESEASRRHEQFF
len: 16
j_gene: TRBJ2-1
abundance: once
v_gene: TRBV6-1

CDR3aa: CASSFGQGYGYTF
len: 13
j_gene: TRBJ1-2
abundance: -
v_gene: TRBV11-3